The sequence of this TCR beta chain was determined in a study of cytomegalovirus exposure and HLA in healthy donors. Regarding the study as a whole: Compared with the roughly 670-donor mean, an Asian-associated ancestry cluster reportedly had fewer N-insertions, according to a later analysis. Specific recognition of CMV antigens was confirmed in vitro for a few chains (all CMV-associated). For most TCR beta V segments, an earlier analysis put the productive rate at about 90% or about 30% of the time.

A remark on this clone: The antigen remains unidentified.

J lost 8 bases, V lost 0 bases, and 7 bases had no gene match. The CDR3 has 16 amino acids. Germline-derived CDR1 and CDR2 are MNHNY and SVGAGI (reference sequence). The study ran its PCR with 60 Vbeta and 13 Jbeta primers. Clones were sequenced by immunoSEQ multiplex PCR, and TCRdb holds only the in-frame ones, with some missing. The sample shows approximately 190,000 clones, around 82% of them seen only once. The chain carries TRBV6-6 and TRBJ2-1; 10 bases fit TRBD2. The clonotype comes from a man in his forties or fifties in good health and CMV-seropositive. The source material was PBMCs. CDR3 nucleotide sequence: TGTGCCAGCAGTTACTCCCCTAGCGGGAGAGGGTATGAGCAGTTCTTC. It specifies CASSYSPSGRGYEQFF.